This T cell receptor (beta chain) was profiled in a study of blood T cell repertoires in COVID-19. CDR1 is LGHNA and CDR2 is YSLEER in the germline V gene. This CDR3 is built from 17 residues. With V trimmed by 1 base and J by 1 base, 8 bases remained unmatched. Profiling relied on immunoSEQ multiplex PCR, and the TCRdb table lists in-frame clones only, not all of them. The profile shows under 100,000 clones, around 86% of them singletons. This TCR was sampled from a man aged 35 to 55 with acute or convalescent COVID-19. Specimen: peripheral blood. The V and J genes are TRBV4-3 and TRBJ2-7, with 9 positions matching TRBD1. The CDR3: CASSQGLTGGASYEQYF. DNA of the CDR3: TGCGCCAGCAGCCAAGGCCTAACAGGGGGCGCATCCTACGAGCAGTACTTC.